This record looks at one TCR beta chain sequence and its context. The table lists this clone with a count of one. What this receptor recognizes is not known. No per-base quality is available; no much larger clone lies one base away. Library construction relied on the immunoSEQ multiplex PCR assay. The multiplex PCR relied on a mix of 60 forward primers for TCR Vbeta segments and 13 reverse primers for TCR Jbeta segments. A multiplex PCR assay on genomic DNA amplified the CDR3 region of rearranged TCR beta genes. The Illumina HiSeq System was used to sequence the amplified TCR beta libraries as 87-base-pair reads. Per the source publication's procedure: A later analysis counted 65 million to 90 million unique TCR beta chains across the 666 repertoires, and around 9.9 million of these chains were shared by at least two donors. A nearest-neighbor algorithm error-corrected the raw reads and collapsed the reads into unique sequences, merging closely related sequences to remove PCR and sequencing errors. Alignment of CDR3 sequences to IMGT reference sequences was used to assign V, D and J gene segments. Each retained sequence needed at least a six-nucleotide match to both a V gene segment and a J gene segment. A rearrangement was called productive if the CDR3 had no stop codons and remained in frame with V and J, and every other rearrangement was called non-productive. CDR3 was defined according to IMGT convention as the region running from the second conserved V-encoded cysteine to the conserved J-encoded phenylalanine. In an earlier analysis of approximately 500 of the donors, sequences lacking an unambiguous match to a single V gene segment were excluded. In an earlier analysis of 587 of the donors, V segments were called functional above 56.7% productive rearrangements and were called segregating when the between-donor standard deviation exceeded 5%. A statistical classification framework was developed to diagnose cytomegalovirus status using the catalog of TCR beta chain sequences. V and J gene assignment, in a later analysis, came from comparing TCR nucleotide sequences with IMGT/GENE-DB human TR gene sequences. In a later analysis, CDR3 sequences and most-parsimonious VDJ recombination scenarios were assigned using the TCRdist pipeline. In a later analysis, every TCR beta chain was defined by the combination of its CDR3 amino acid sequence and its V-gene family, and reads without a unique V-gene family were dropped. A later analysis removed roughly 590 highly shared, low-generation-probability nucleotide sequences to deal with suspected cross-contamination and a sequencing artifact. In a later analysis, a clonal expansion index for each public chain was calculated from normalized within-repertoire ranks of inferred template counts. Generation probabilities in a later analysis came from a VDJ recombination model fitted to out-of-frame rearrangements, and those results were checked against IGoR. In a later analysis, TCR-TCR, TCR-HLA and TCR-CMV co-occurrence was scored with hypergeometric tests, and a repertoire-size bias correction was applied to TCR pairs. A later analysis estimated false discovery rates by permuting HLA or CMV assignments 20 times. A later analysis grouped co-occurring TCRs with DBSCAN, adding TCRdist sequence similarity when clustering within HLA-allele-positive subsets. For co-occurrence clustering, repertoires with fewer than 30,000 or more than 120,000 public chains were excluded, along with 5 or 6 repertoires with anomalous nucleotide sharing. In TCRdb, the immuneACCESS table is reduced to in-frame sequences with V and J assigned. These tables do not hold every clone; where another copy was compared, an unresolved V gene accounts for under half, and the others remain unexplained. V and J calls plus clone size are reproduced from that table; the DNA served to infer D and trimming. In this sample the table shows approximately 130,000 clones, roughly 60% of which occur a single time. The ten largest clones take up 2% to 2.5% of the sample.

At the junction V is shortened by 0 bases and J by 5 bases, with 10 bases in between. The CDR3 goes from the cysteine to the phenylalanine over 14 residues. Only the CDR3 portion is preserved as DNA: 42 bases, with reading frame beginning at the first base. The germline V gene sets CDR1 to LGHNT and CDR2 to FRNRAP. This sample stems from a study of cytomegalovirus exposure and HLA in healthy donors (dated by TCRdb to about 2017). Regarding the study in general: According to an earlier analysis of around 600 of the donors, 200 million or so T cells yielded 117 million unique TCR beta sequences and about 300 Gb of sequence data. An early release that covered some 640 HLA-typed donors contained around 300 gigabases of sequencing data and roughly 84 million unique TCR sequences. Of the approximately 400 genotyped donors, approximately 82% fell in the genetic ancestry cluster associated with self-reported Caucasian donors. The study aimed to test whether signatures of past pathogen exposure could be identified by cataloging public T cell receptors. The study used immunosequencing to profile the T cell repertoires of 600 to 850 subjects and linked those repertoires to cytomegalovirus serostatus. Along with the roughly 700-subject first cohort, a separate validation cohort of 120 different subjects was used. The study combined high-throughput TCR immunosequencing, statistical association of individual TCRs with disease status, and machine learning to predict cytomegalovirus infection status. A later analysis re-analyzed previously published TCR beta repertoires from hundreds of donors and added high-resolution HLA genotyping to study TCR occurrence patterns. Rather than using new phenotypic data, the later analysis identified candidate immune exposures from TCR beta sequences and from how often those sequences occurred across donors. To decide whether each TCR beta V gene segment behaved as functional or pseudogenic, an earlier analysis of over 500 of the donors relied on high-throughput TCR beta sequencing. Donor age, sex, ethnicity and CMV serostatus were compiled alongside the repertoire data. Genome-wide SNP genotypes for about 60% of the 666 donors were used in a later genetic analysis, which treated that subset as a discovery cohort. Every repertoire in the discovery cohort had been generated on one and the same sequencing platform. HLA typing covered class I and class II loci at four-digit resolution. Typing coverage differed by locus: A, B, C, DRB1 and DQB1 were typed in roughly 620-630 donors, DQA1 in roughly 510, DPA1 in 600 to 610, and DPB1 in roughly 450. Because of strong linkage in the cohort, five DR-DQ haplotypes were treated as single units for association and clustering. Across under 500 genotyped donors of the cohort, an average of about 240,000 unique TCR beta nucleotide sequences per donor were sequenced, and roughly 20% of those sequences were non-productive.

What the study reported, not specific to this receptor: A later analysis reported that several top co-occurrence clusters appeared linked to parvovirus B19, influenza, CMV and Epstein-Barr virus. The cohort was sequenced for TCR beta chains only, and without alpha or paired-chain data the features that could be detected were limited. In a later analysis, TCR association rates were found to vary across HLA loci, with the most associated TCRs seen for DRB1 alleles and the fewest for HLA-C alleles. In vitro tests confirmed that three of the cytomegalovirus-associated TCR beta chains recognize cytomegalovirus antigens. HLA typing was unavailable for some donors at each locus, so association tests used only the typed subset. A cluster of highly shared sequence variants was judged likely to be a technical artifact of the sequencing pipeline. The study listed 170 or so TCR beta chains as associated with cytomegalovirus. Linkage disequilibrium might explain the correlated functional status among segregating V segments, but an unknown experimental factor could not be ruled out. At a false discovery rate of 0.05, a later analysis linked about 17,000 TCR beta sequences to specific HLA alleles. Most TCR sequences were observed very rarely across donors, whereas some public TCRs were present in many individuals. In both the original and validation cohorts, the classifier was reported to diagnose cytomegalovirus status with high specificity and sensitivity. It was suggested by the authors that the approach could potentially be generalized to other disease states and immunological phenotypes. In a later genetic analysis, fewer N-insertions in productive TCRs were reported among donors in an Asian-associated ancestry cluster than the approximately 670-donor mean. Over 15 rarely observed V segments, including chromosome 9 orphons, were excluded from the earlier analysis of approximately 600 of the donors because counts were too low. V-gene and J-gene trimming of TCR beta chains was associated with a missense DCLRE1C variant in a later genetic analysis, and the association was replicated in an independent cohort. In a later analysis, most CMV-associated TCR beta chains were found to appear HLA-restricted, with HLA associations seemingly driven largely by CMV exposure. Compared with equally common non-associated chains, HLA-associated TCR beta chains in a later analysis were more clonally expanded and had lower generation probabilities. Strong co-occurrence of HLA alleles, especially DR and DQ, made assigning TCR associations to individual alleles difficult. Immune exposure information for the cohort was limited to CMV serostatus. Some IMGT-functional V segments, including TRBV6-2 and TRBV6-3, could not be distinguished by the 87-base-pair reads and were therefore excluded. Broadly in line with IMGT annotations, most TCR beta V segments showed up in productive rearrangements about 87% or about 30% of the time in an earlier analysis of about 500 of the donors. A further reported finding was that TCR beta sequences accurately predicted the HLA-A and HLA-B alleles for most subjects in the first cohort. The presence/absence analyses assumed that sequencing depth was roughly uniform across donors, and that assumption may not be true.

The cohort was made up of 666 healthy bone marrow donors. All cohort members were sampled while nominally healthy, although unrecorded immune exposures were likely present. The donor tested CMV seronegative and was one of the 352 seronegative cohort members. Each donor provided a peripheral blood sample, and peripheral blood mononuclear cells were used for TCR beta sequencing. The Qiagen DNeasy Blood Extraction Kit was used to extract genomic DNA from the blood cell samples. This TCR came from a woman aged 40 to 55 in good health and CMV-seronegative. The sequence links TRBV12-5 to TRBJ2-5; matching of 5 bases hints at TRBD2 as the D gene. Sequencing was performed on PBMCs. The CDR3 protein sequence reads: CASGLVRGGETQYF. The sequence in DNA is TGTGCTAGTGGTTTGGTACGAGGCGGGGAGACCCAGTACTTC.